Here is one T cell receptor (beta chain) with its context. The antigen is unknown. Trimming removed 1 base from V and 2 bases from J, with 10 bases in between. CDR1 is SGHRS, CDR2 YFSETQ, per germline. This CDR3 contains 14 residues. This sample was taken from a study of T-cell reconstitution after alpha-beta-depleted transplantation in children. Points from the study as a whole: T-cell counts and diversity at one year post-transplant came mainly from newly produced T cells. Reportedly, only several hundred clones from non-depleted graft cells drove alpha-beta T-cell counts at about two months. The study traced high day-60 TCRbeta diversity in some patients to surviving recipient T cells and thymic progenitors.

The authors prepared the TCRbeta library with unique molecular identifiers. TCRdb fed the PCR reads into MiXCR, producing one record per CDR3 protein. The table has about 900,000 distinct CDR3 sequences, around 30% seen once; the top ten hold 28%. This TCR was recovered from a boy in the first two years of life who had a stem cell transplant for SCID, so the T cells may come from the graft donor. The chain links TRBV5-1 to TRBJ2-7; D is ambiguous. This material consisted of PBMCs, mostly from graft donor cells, taken 360 days after TCRalphabeta/CD19-depleted stem cell transplant. The CDR3 sequence: CASSLFRQAYEQYF. CDR3 coding DNA: TGCGCCAGCAGCTTGTTCCGGCAGGCCTACGAGCAGTACTTC.